This T cell receptor beta chain was sequenced in a study of blood T cell repertoires in COVID-19. Two negative PCRs, clearance, or symptom resolution had been documented for recovered Cohort 3 donors. The repertoire was sequenced with immunoSEQ multiplex PCR; TCRdb's copy has only in-frame clones and lacks some. The table lists a few hundred thousand clones, 85% of them singletons. Germline-derived CDR1 and CDR2 are SGDLS and YYNGEE. The CDR3 runs 13 residues. The V gene lost 0 bases and the J gene lost 6 bases, with 10 bases spanning the gap. The source is a man aged 35-49 years who had recovered from COVID-19. The specimen sequenced was PBMCs or T cells enriched from blood (not recorded which). V is TRBV9 and J is TRBJ2-7; D ambiguous. This CDR3 is CASSVETLSEQYF. The CDR3 nucleotides are TGTGCCAGCAGCGTAGAGACTTTATCCGAGCAGTACTTC.